Following are 17 T cell receptor beta chains from one sample sequenced in a study of T cell responses to AZD1222 COVID-19 vaccine. Sequencing used immunoSEQ multiplex PCR; TCRdb keeps in-frame clones, though not all of them. The data show approximately 140,000 clones, with 94% seen just once and roughly 1.2% held by the top ten. The input for sequencing was peripheral blood, taken on day 0 of AZD1222 vaccination. These receptors were taken from an adult in good health.

The J gene is TRBJ2-1, the V gene TRBV29-1; 13 bases are shared with TRBD2. This CDR3 comprises 15 residues. Per the germline V gene, CDR1 is SQVTM and CDR2 is ANQGSEA. With V trimmed by 6 bases and J by 4 bases, 6 bases remained unmatched. As DNA, the CDR3 is TGCAGCGTGCGCGGACTAGCGGGGGAGTACAATGAGCAGTTCTTC. It encodes CSVRGLAGEYNEQFF.

This clone was recorded once. This sequence joins TRBV7-2 and TRBJ2-7, with a weak D call TRBD2 (6 bases). V was pared by 1 base and J by 6 bases, with 10 bases between. Germline loops: CDR1 SGHTA, CDR2 FQGNSA. The CDR3 spans 13 residues. DNA of the CDR3: TGTGCCAGCAGCTTAGACGGAGGGTCCGAGCAGTACGTC. It translates to CASSLDGGSEQYV.

J is TRBJ2-5 and V is TRBV2; no definite D call. The V end was cut by 8 bases, the J end by 0 bases, with 13 bases between. This CDR3 has 14 residues. Germline V gene data show CDR1 as SNHLY and CDR2 as FYNNEI. The CDR3, as DNA: TGTGCCAGCCTCTCCGTAACAGACCAAGAGACCCAGTACTTC. This translates into CASLSVTDQETQYF. The whole variable domain, filled in from reference TRBV2 and TRBJ2-5, reads EPEVTQTPSHQVTQMGQEVILRCVPISNHLYFYWYRQILGQKVEFLVSFYNNEISEKSEIFDDQFSVERPDGSNFTLKIRSTKLEDSAMYFCASLSVTDQETQYFGPGTRLLVL.

The V gene is TRBV11-3, the J gene TRBJ2-3; tentatively, D is TRBD1 or TRBD2 (6 bases each). The V gene's germline CDR1 is SGHNT and CDR2 YENEEA. Trimming cost V 5 bases and J 2 bases, with 17 bases left between them. The CDR3 extends over 16 amino acids. The chain's CDR3 is CASSPHPGANTDTQYF. In DNA form, the CDR3 reads TGTGCCAGCAGCCCTCACCCGGGGGCAAACACAGATACGCAGTATTTT.

The chain employs TRBV19 and TRBJ1-2; D may be TRBD1 (6 bases). Germline V gives CDR1 LNHDA, CDR2 SQIVND (reference sequence). The CDR3 extends over 12 amino acids. The V end lost 6 bases, the J end lost 6 bases, and 11 bases lay between the germline ends. The CDR3 DNA reads TGTGCCAGTAGACAGGGCGTAAATGGCTACACCTTC. Translated, it gives CASRQGVNGYTF.

The chain carries TRBV5-1 and TRBJ1-6; 7 bases agree with TRBD1. The trim removed 3 bases at V and 10 bases at J, leaving 13 bases unmatched. Looked up from germline, CDR1 is SGHRS and CDR2 is YFSETQ. This CDR3 spans 16 amino acids. The CDR3 DNA is TGCGCCAGCAGCTCCCCGGGGTCGGGACAGTCCTCACCCCTCCACTTT. Amino acid sequence: CASSSPGSGQSSPLHF.

The genes are TRBV7-9 and TRBJ2-1; 7 nucleotides align to TRBD2. The germline V gene encodes CDR1 SEHNR and CDR2 FQNEAQ (reference sequence). This CDR3 has 12 amino acids. V lost 5 bases and J lost 10; bases outside the gene matches: 5. For the CDR3, the DNA is TGTGCCAGCAGCCTCCCGGGACTAGAGCAGTTCTTC. This translates into CASSLPGLEQFF. The complete variable domain, with remaining parts taken from reference TRBV7-9 and TRBJ2-1, reads DTGVSQNPRHKITKRGQNVTFRCDPISEHNRLYWYRQTLGQGPEFLTYFQNEAQLEKSRLLSDRFSAERPKGSFSTLEIQRTEQGDSAMYLCASSLPGLEQFFGPGTRLTVL.

The CDR3 DNA reads TGCGCCAGCAGCCAAGTCGGGGATGAGTACACTGAAGCTTTCTTT. Translating it yields CASSQVGDEYTEAFF. The chain combines TRBV4-1 with TRBJ1-1; D gene uncertain. V lost 1 base and J lost 3, with 12 bases in between. Germline loops: CDR1 MGHRA, CDR2 YSYEKL. CDR3 length: 15 amino acids.

V is TRBV9 and J is TRBJ1-1; D is possibly TRBD1 (5 bases). The V and J ends lost 0 bases and 4 bases respectively, with 13 bases between them. Germline lookup yields CDR1 SGDLS and CDR2 YYNGEE. CDR3 length: 15 amino acids. The DNA of the CDR3 is TGTGCCAGCAGCGTAGTGGGGGGTCTGGTCACTGAAGCTTTCTTT. It yields the protein CASSVVGGLVTEAFF.

The rearrangement joins TRBV27 to TRBJ1-4; the match to TRBD1 covers 10 bases. Trimming at V came to 3 bases and at J to 4 bases, leaving 11 bases not matched to a gene. There are 18 residues in the CDR3. CDR1 is MNHEY and CDR2 is SMNVEV in the germline V gene (reference sequence). The CDR3 region has the DNA TGTGCCAGCAGTTTCTACGGGACAGGGGTCGCTAGTAATGAAAAACTGTTTTTT. Encoded protein: CASSFYGTGVASNEKLFF.

The chain recombines TRBV3-1 (or the pseudogene TRBV3-2) with TRBJ1-6, with D possibly being TRBD1 (5 bases). The CDR3 loop spans 14 amino acids. V lost 4 bases and J lost 8, with 12 bases in between. In germline, CDR1 is LGHDT, CDR2 YNNKEL (reference sequence). CDR3 sequence: CASSRQEGDSPLHF. The CDR3 DNA reads as TGTGCCAGCAGCCGGCAGGAAGGGGATTCACCCCTCCACTTT.

This rearrangement joins TRBV9 to TRBJ2-2; D not resolved. Germline-derived CDR1 and CDR2 are SGDLS and YYNGEE. There are 14 residues in the CDR3. V was clipped by 0 bases and J by 5 bases, with 8 bases between them. The CDR3 here is CASSVVPTTGELFF. The DNA of the CDR3 is TGTGCCAGCAGCGTAGTACCGACTACCGGGGAGCTGTTTTTT. Filled out from reference TRBV9 and TRBJ2-2, the complete variable domain reads DSGVTQTPKHLITATGQRVTLRCSPRSGDLSVYWYQQSLDQGLQFLIQYYNGEERAKGNILERFSAQQFPDLHSELNLSSLELGDSALYFCASSVVPTTGELFFGEGSRLTVL.

The chain has TRBV4-3 and TRBJ2-1, with D possibly TRBD2 on 5 matching bases. CDR3 length equals 17 residues. CDR1 is LGHNA and CDR2 is YSLEER in the germline V gene. V was cut by 1 base and J by 2 bases, with 15 bases left in between. The CDR3 here is CASSQGRLALAYNEQFF. As DNA, the CDR3 is TGCGCCAGCAGCCAAGGTCGCCTAGCTCTTGCCTACAATGAGCAGTTCTTC.

This chain connects TRBV7-8 to TRBJ2-1; 7 bases fit TRBD1. The CDR3 loop spans 16 amino acids. Trimming took 6 bases from V and 2 from J; bases not matched to a gene: 10. Per the germline V gene, CDR1 is SGHVS and CDR2 is FQNEAQ. CDR3 sequence: CASRTGQESTYNEQFF. In DNA form, the CDR3 reads TGTGCCAGCAGGACAGGACAGGAGAGTACCTACAATGAGCAGTTCTTC.

The chain carries TRBV2 and TRBJ1-2; TRBD1 is a possible D gene (6 bases). Germline CDR1 is SNHLY and CDR2 is FYNNEI. The CDR3 runs to 16 residues. Trimming shortened V by 7 bases and J by 4 bases, and 22 bases separated the two germline ends. The CDR3 loop reads CASIQQGLFSGYGYTF. CDR3 sequence (DNA): TGTGCCAGCATACAACAGGGACTCTTCTCTGGCTATGGCTACACCTTC.

In DNA, the CDR3 is TGTGCCAGCAGCTTAATTAGTCAGTTCGGGGAGCTGTTTTTT. This gives the protein CASSLISQFGELFF. The genes are TRBV5-4 and TRBJ2-2; no clear D gene. CDR1 is SGHNT, CDR2 YYREEE, per germline (reference sequence). The CDR3 consists of 14 residues. The ends were cut back, 2 bases at V and 7 bases at J, with 12 bases in the middle.

A single count supports this clone. The genes are TRBV5-1 and TRBJ2-5, with no clear D. This CDR3 region has 10 residues. With 4 bases removed from V and 2 bases from J, the gap between germline ends came to 0 bases. Germline lookup yields CDR1 SGHRS and CDR2 YFSETQ. CDR3 residues: CASSQETQYF. For the CDR3, the DNA is TGCGCCAGCAGCCAAGAGACCCAGTACTTC.